This TCR beta chain originates from a study of control samples from healthy donors and cancer patients (TCRdb year 2020). The protocol used for the library was the immunoSEQ multiplex PCR assay. The table was pulled from immuneACCESS by TCRdb, which kept in-frame rearrangements only. Such tables lose some clones; where checked, under half of the loss comes from unresolved V genes, and the rest has no known cause. Recorded for this sample are some 130,000 clones; approximately 94% of them occurred a single time. Of the sample, 3.5% to 4% is held by the ten largest clones. CDR1 and CDR2 are read off the germline V gene as SNHLY and FYNNEI. From the cysteine through the phenylalanine, the CDR3 covers 14 amino acids. The entry retains the CDR3 DNA only, 42 bases that are in frame from base 1. The junction shows trimming of 9 bases on V and 0 bases on J, plus 14 bases between the germline ends. For this clone: Its antigen is currently not known. No clone much larger than this one lies a single base away; base qualities are absent.

Here the chain combines TRBV2 and TRBJ1-1; the D gene is perhaps TRBD1, on 6 matching bases. The sequence came from a man under 40 in good health. Sequencing was done on a sample of blood. At the DNA level, the sequence is TGTGCCAGTAACCTCAGGGGCTTGAACACTGAAGCTTTCTTT. Translated, this is CASNLRGLNTEAFF.